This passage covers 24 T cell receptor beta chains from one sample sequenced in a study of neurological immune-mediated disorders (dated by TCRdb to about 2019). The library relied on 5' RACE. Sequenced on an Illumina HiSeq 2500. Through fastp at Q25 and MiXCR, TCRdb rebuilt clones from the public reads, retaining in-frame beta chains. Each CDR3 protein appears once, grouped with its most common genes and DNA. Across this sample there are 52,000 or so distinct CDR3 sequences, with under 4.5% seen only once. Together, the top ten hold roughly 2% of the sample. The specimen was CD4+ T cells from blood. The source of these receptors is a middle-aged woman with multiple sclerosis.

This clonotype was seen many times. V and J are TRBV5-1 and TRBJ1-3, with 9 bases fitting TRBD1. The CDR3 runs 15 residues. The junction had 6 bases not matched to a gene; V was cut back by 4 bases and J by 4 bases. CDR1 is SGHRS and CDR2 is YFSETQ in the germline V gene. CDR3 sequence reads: CASSPQGAVGNTIYF. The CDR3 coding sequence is TGCGCCAGCAGCCCACAGGGGGCGGTGGGAAACACCATATATTTT.

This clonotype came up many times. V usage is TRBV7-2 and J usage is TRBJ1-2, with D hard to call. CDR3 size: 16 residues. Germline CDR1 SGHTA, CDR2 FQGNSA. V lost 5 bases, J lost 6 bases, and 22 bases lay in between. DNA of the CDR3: TGTGCCAGCAGCCAAAATCCCCGAGGAGTAAGGGATGGCTACACCTTC. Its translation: CASSQNPRGVRDGYTF.

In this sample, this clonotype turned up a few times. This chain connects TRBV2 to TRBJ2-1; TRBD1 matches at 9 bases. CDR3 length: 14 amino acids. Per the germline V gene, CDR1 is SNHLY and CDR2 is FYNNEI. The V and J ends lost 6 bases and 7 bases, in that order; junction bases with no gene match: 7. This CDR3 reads CASRDRGWGNEQFF. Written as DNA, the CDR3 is TGTGCCAGCAGGGACAGGGGATGGGGTAATGAGCAGTTCTTC.

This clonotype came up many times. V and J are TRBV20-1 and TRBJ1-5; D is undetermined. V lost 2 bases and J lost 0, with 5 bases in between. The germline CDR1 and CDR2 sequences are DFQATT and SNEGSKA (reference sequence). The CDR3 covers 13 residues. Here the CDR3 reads CSARTYSNQPQHF. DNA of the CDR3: TGCAGTGCTAGAACATATAGCAATCAGCCCCAGCATTTT.

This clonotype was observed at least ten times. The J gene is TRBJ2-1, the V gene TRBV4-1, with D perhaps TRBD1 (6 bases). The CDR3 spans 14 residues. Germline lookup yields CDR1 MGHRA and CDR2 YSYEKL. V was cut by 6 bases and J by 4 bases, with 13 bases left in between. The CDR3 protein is CASRPLTGYNEQFF. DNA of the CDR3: TGCGCCAGCAGACCGCTCACAGGGTACAATGAGCAGTTCTTC.

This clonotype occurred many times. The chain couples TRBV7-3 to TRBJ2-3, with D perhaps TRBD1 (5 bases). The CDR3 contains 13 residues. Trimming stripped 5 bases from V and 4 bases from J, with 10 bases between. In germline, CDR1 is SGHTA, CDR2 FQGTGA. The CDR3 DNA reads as TGTGCCAGCAGCCTGACAGTGCCAGATACGCAGTATTTT. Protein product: CASSLTVPDTQYF.

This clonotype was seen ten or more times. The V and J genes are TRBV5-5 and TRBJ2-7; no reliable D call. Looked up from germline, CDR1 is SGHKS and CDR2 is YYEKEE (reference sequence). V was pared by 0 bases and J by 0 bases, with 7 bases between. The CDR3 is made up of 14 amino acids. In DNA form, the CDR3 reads TGTGCCAGCAGCTTGGACGTCCCCTCCTACGAGCAGTACTTC. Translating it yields CASSLDVPSYEQYF.

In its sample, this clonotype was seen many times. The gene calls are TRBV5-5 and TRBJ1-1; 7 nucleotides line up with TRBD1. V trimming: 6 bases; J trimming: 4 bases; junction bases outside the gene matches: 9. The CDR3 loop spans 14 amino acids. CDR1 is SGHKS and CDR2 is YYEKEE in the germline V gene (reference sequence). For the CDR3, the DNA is TGTGCCAGCATCGTGACAGGGACGGGCACTGAAGCTTTCTTT. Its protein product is CASIVTGTGTEAFF.

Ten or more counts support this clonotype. This chain's CDR3 is CASSLANRDQPQHF. In DNA form, the CDR3 reads TGTGCCAGCAGTTTGGCCAACCGGGATCAGCCCCAGCATTTT. The chain recombines TRBV12-3 or TRBV12-4 with TRBJ1-5; no definite D call. The CDR3 has 14 amino acids. V lost 3 bases to trimming and J lost 5 bases, with 11 bases between them.

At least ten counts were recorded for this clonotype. The CDR3, as DNA: TGTGCCAGCAGCCCGGACTCGTCCTCCTACAATGAGCAGTTCTTC. Its translation is CASSPDSSSYNEQFF. The chain recombines TRBV5-4 with TRBJ2-1; a weak D match, TRBD2 (5 bases). The V gene lost 4 bases and the J gene lost 0 bases, with 11 bases spanning the gap. The CDR3 extends over 15 amino acids. Germline V gene data show CDR1 as SGHNT and CDR2 as YYREEE (reference sequence).

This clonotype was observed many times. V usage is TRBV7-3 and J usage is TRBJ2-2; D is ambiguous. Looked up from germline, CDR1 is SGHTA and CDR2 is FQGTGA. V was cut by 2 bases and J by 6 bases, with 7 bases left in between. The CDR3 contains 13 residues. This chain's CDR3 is CASSLGVPGELFF. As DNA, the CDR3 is TGTGCCAGCAGCTTAGGGGTTCCCGGGGAGCTGTTTTTT.

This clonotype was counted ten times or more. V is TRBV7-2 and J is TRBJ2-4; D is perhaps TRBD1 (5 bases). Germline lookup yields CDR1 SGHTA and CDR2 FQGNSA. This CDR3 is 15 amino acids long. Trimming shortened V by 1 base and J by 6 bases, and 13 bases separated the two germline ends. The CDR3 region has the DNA TGTGCCAGCAGCTTAGGGGGCTGGCAGGGAAACATTCAGTACTTC. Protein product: CASSLGGWQGNIQYF. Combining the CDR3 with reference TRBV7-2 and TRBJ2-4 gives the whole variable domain GAGVSQSPSNKVTEKGKDVELRCDPISGHTALYWYRQSLGQGLEFLIYFQGNSAPDKSGLPSDRFSAERTGGSVSTLTIQRTQQEDSAVYLCASSLGGWQGNIQYFGAGTRLSVL.

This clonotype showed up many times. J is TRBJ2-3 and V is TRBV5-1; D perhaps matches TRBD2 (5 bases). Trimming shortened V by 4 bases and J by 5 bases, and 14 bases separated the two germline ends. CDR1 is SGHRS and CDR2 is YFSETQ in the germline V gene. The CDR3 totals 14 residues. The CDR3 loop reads CASSMDSRVDTQYF. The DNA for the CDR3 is TGCGCCAGCAGCATGGACTCTAGAGTAGATACGCAGTATTTT.

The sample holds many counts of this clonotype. The CDR3 here is CASSFSVQGRGLSYEQYF. DNA for the CDR3: TGTGCCAGCAGCTTCTCGGTTCAGGGGCGGGGTCTCTCCTACGAGCAGTACTTC. The rearrangement joins TRBV7-8 to TRBJ2-7; D may correspond to TRBD1 or TRBD2 (6 bases each). Trimming took off 3 bases at V and 0 bases at J, with 21 bases between the two ends. This CDR3 has 18 amino acids. CDR1 SGHVS and CDR2 FQNEAQ come from the germline V gene. The complete variable domain, with remaining parts taken from reference TRBV7-8 and TRBJ2-7, reads GAGVSQSPRYKVAKRGQDVALRCDPISGHVSLFWYQQALGQGPEFLTYFQNEAQLDKSGLPSDRFFAERPEGSVSTLKIQRTQQEDSAVYLCASSFSVQGRGLSYEQYFGPGTRLTVT.

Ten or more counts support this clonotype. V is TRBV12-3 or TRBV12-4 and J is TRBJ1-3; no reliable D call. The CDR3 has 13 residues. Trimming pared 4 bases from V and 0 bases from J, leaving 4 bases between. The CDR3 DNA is TGTGCCAGCAGTTATAGCTCTGGAAACACCATATATTTT. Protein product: CASSYSSGNTIYF.

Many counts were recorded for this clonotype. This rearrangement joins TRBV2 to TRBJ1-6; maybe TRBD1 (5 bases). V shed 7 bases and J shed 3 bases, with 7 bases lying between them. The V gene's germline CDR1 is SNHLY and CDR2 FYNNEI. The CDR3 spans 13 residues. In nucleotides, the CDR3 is TGTGCCAGCACAGGGTACTATAATTCACCCCTCCACTTT. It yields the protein CASTGYYNSPLHF.

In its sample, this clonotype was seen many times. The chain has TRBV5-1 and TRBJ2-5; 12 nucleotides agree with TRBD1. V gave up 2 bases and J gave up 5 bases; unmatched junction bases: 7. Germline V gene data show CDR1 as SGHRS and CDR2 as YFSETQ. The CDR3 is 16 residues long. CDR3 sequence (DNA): TGCGCCAGCAGCTTCTCGGGACAGGGGGCATTGGAGACCCAGTACTTC. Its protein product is CASSFSGQGALETQYF. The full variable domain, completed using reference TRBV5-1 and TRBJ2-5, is KAGVTQTPRYLIKTRGQQVTLSCSPISGHRSVSWYQQTPGQGLQFLFEYFSETQRNKGNFPGRFSGRQFSNSRSEMNVSTLELGDSALYLCASSFSGQGALETQYFGPGTRLLVL.

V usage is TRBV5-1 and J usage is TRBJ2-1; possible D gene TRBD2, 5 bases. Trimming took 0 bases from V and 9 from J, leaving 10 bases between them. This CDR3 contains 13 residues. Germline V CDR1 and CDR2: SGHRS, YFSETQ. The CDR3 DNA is TGCGCCAGCAGCTTGGCTTTGGGAGCTGAGCAGTTCTTC. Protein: CASSLALGAEQFF.

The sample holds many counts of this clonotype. CDR3 coding DNA: TGCGCCAGCAGCTTGGCCGGGGGGGGCCTGGGGAATGAGCAGTTCTTC. Protein: CASSLAGGGLGNEQFF. The chain joins TRBV5-1 to TRBJ2-1, with 8 bases fitting TRBD2. The germline V gene encodes CDR1 SGHRS and CDR2 YFSETQ. The junction had 9 bases not matched to a gene; V was cut back by 0 bases and J by 7 bases. The CDR3 extends over 16 amino acids.

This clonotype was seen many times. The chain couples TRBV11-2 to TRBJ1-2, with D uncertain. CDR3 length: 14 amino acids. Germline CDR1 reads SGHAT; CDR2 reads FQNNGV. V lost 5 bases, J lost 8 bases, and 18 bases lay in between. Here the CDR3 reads CASSPPGLPPGYTF. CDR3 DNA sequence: TGTGCCAGCAGCCCCCCCGGGCTTCCCCCGGGCTACACCTTC.

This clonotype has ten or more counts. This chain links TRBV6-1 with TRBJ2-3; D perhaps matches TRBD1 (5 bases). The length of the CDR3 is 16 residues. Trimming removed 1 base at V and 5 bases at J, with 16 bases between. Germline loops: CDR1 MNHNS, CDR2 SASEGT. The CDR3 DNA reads TGTGCCAGCAGTGAAGACCCAGGCGGAAGGGGAGATACGCAGTATTTT. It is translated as CASSEDPGGRGDTQYF.

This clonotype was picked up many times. The CDR3: CATSDADRSNYGYTF. Here the CDR3 DNA reads TGTGCCACCAGTGATGCGGACCGATCTAACTATGGCTACACCTTC. This chain uses TRBV24-1 with TRBJ1-2, with D unclear. The CDR3 length is 15 residues. V lost 3 bases, J lost 0 bases, and 10 bases lay in between. The germline V gene has CDR1 KGHDR and CDR2 SFDVKD.

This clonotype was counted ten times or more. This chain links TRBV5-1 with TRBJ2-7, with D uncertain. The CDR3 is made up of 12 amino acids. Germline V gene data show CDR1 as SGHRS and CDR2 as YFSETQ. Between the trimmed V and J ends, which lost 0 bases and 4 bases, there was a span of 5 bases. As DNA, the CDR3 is TGCGCCAGCAGCTTGGACCATTACGAGCAGTACTTC. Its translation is CASSLDHYEQYF.

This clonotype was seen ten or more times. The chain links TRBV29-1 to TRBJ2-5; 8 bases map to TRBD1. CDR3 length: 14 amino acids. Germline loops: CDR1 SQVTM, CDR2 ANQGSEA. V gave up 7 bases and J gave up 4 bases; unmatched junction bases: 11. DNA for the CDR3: TGCAGCGGTTCTCCGGGACAGGCACGAGAGACCCAGTACTTC. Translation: CSGSPGQARETQYF.